Here is one T cell receptor beta chain with its context. The antigen remains undetermined. Compared with germline, one end of the junction differs, possibly owing to a read error. Germline CDR1 is SGDLS and CDR2 is YYNGEE. The CDR3 is made up of 12 amino acids. The data are from a study of blood T cells in healthy people across ages. Combining a sample-barcoded 5' primer with a J-beta primer mix, a second PCR ran for roughly 6 to 12 cycles. One entry per CDR3 protein results from TCRdb running MiXCR on the 5' RACE reads. The repertoire holds 1.5 million to 2 million distinct CDR3 sequences, with 28% as singletons. Findings of the study overall: Diversity estimates from one million T cells were considered underestimates. CMV infection status of these donors was not known. Bulk PBMC profiling left naive and antigen-experienced comparisons inconclusive. Among T cells, TCR beta diversity per million cells dropped roughly linearly as age rose.

This rearrangement joins TRBV9 to TRBJ1-2; the D is unclear. The sample was blood. The origin of this receptor is a woman aged 25 to 39 in good health. This CDR3 reads CANSAQSYGYTF. CDR3 bases: TGTGCCAACAGCGCACAATCCTATGGCTACACCTTC.